The clone carrying this T cell receptor beta chain was found a few times. This specimen comes from a study of cytomegalovirus exposure and HLA in healthy donors. The germline gives CDR1 LNHDA, CDR2 SQIVND (reference sequence). The CDR3 covers 11 residues. The germline V and J ends were trimmed by 8 bases and 4 bases, with 6 bases remaining between them. A multiplex PCR was run with 60 Vbeta primers and 13 Jbeta primers. The data were produced by immunoSEQ multiplex PCR, yet TCRdb's version contains in-frame clones alone and is incomplete. The table lists some 150,000 clones, approximately 68% of them singletons.

The clonotype originates from a man between 35 and 55 years old in good health and CMV-seronegative. The J gene is TRBJ1-5, the V gene TRBV19; D unresolved. Specimen: PBMCs. The CDR3 here is CASGENQPQHF. For the CDR3, the DNA is TGTGCCAGTGGGGAGAATCAGCCCCAGCATTTT.